One sample yielded the 26 T cell receptor beta chains listed below, sequenced in a study of CD8+ T cells in alopecia areata. Following extraction, RNA underwent reverse transcription to cDNA, which served as the sequencing template. Sequencing was performed with immunoSEQ multiplex PCR; in TCRdb, only in-frame clones are kept and a portion is missing. The sample records roughly 100,000 clones, about nine tenths being singletons. The treatment denotes: oral pan-JAK inhibitor, 5-10 mg twice daily. The specimen comprised CD8+ T cells sorted from blood, sampled at approximately week 30, from a patient treated with tofacitinib. These receptors originate from a human donor with alopecia areata.

The chain is built from TRBV10-1 and TRBJ2-2, with TRBD1 identical over 8 bases. Per the germline V gene, CDR1 is WNHNN and CDR2 is SYGVQD (reference sequence). The J segment lost 5 bases and the V segment lost 5 bases, leaving 7 bases of the junction unmatched. The CDR3 is 15 amino acids. CDR3 DNA sequence: TGCGCCAGCAGTTCGGACAGGGCAGGGACCGGGGAGCTGTTTTTT. This codes for CASSSDRAGTGELFF.

The chain has TRBV5-1 and TRBJ2-7, with D perhaps matching TRBD1 (6 bases). Germline V gene data show CDR1 as SGHRS and CDR2 as YFSETQ. The CDR3 sequence is 15 residues long. V dropped 0 bases and J dropped 3 bases, with 13 bases sitting between them. The CDR3: CASSLAIQGLYEQYF. The CDR3 region has the DNA TGCGCCAGCAGCTTGGCCATTCAGGGGCTCTACGAGCAGTACTTC.

The chain uses TRBV6-5 and TRBJ2-1, with 7 bases identical to TRBD1. Germline V gives CDR1 MNHEY, CDR2 SVGAGI. This CDR3 region has 12 residues. With 5 bases clipped from V and 10 bases from J, the junction kept 5 bases outside the gene matches. CDR3 DNA sequence: TGTGCCAGCAGTGAAGGGGGCCAAGAGCAGTTCTTC. Translation gives CASSEGGQEQFF.

This clone is termed medium-sized. The rearrangement joins TRBV4-1 to TRBJ1-1, with 10 bases that match TRBD1. The CDR3 has 19 residues. In germline, CDR1 is MGHRA, CDR2 YSYEKL. The ends lost 1 base at V and 0 bases at J; junction bases unmatched: 11. In DNA form, the CDR3 reads TGCGCCAGCAGCCAAGGTGCGCCGGGACAGGGGCGAATGAACACTGAAGCTTTCTTT. It translates to CASSQGAPGQGRMNTEAFF.

The J gene is TRBJ2-7, the V gene TRBV7-2; D perhaps matches TRBD1 (6 bases). The CDR3 runs to 13 residues. Trimming stripped 7 bases from V and 6 bases from J, with 16 bases between. Germline-derived CDR1 and CDR2 are SGHTA and FQGNSA. CDR3 nucleotide sequence: TGTGCCAGCACCTGGACAGAGGGCGTCGAGCAGTACTTC. Protein: CASTWTEGVEQYF. Combining the CDR3 with reference TRBV7-2 and TRBJ2-7 gives the whole variable domain GAGVSQSPSNKVTEKGKDVELRCDPISGHTALYWYRQSLGQGLEFLIYFQGNSAPDKSGLPSDRFSAERTGGSVSTLTIQRTQQEDSAVYLCASTWTEGVEQYFGPGTRLTVT.

The CDR3 DNA follows: TGTGCCAGCTCGACTACCGGGTACAAAAACATTCAGTACTTC. It encodes CASSTTGYKNIQYF. The V and J genes are TRBV18 and TRBJ2-4, with D possibly matching TRBD2 (5 bases). The CDR3 is 14 residues long. The V gene lost 6 bases and the J gene lost 3 bases, with 12 bases spanning the gap. Germline V gene sequence: CDR1 KGHSH, CDR2 LQKENI.

The rearrangement links TRBV27 to TRBJ1-5; no firm D call. V was pared by 4 bases and J by 7 bases, with 8 bases between. The CDR3 length is 12 residues. Germline assignment: CDR1 MNHEY and CDR2 SMNVEV (reference sequence). The CDR3 sequence is CASSWAGQPQHF. The CDR3 DNA reads TGTGCCAGCAGTTGGGCGGGCCAGCCCCAGCATTTT.

The chain links TRBV7-9 to TRBJ2-2; D is perhaps TRBD1 (5 bases). Germline V gene sequence: CDR1 SEHNR, CDR2 FQNEAQ (reference sequence). CDR3 length equals 12 residues. With 7 bases removed from V and 6 bases from J, the gap between germline ends came to 9 bases. In nucleotides, the CDR3 is TGTGCCAGCACCTCAGGGTCCGGGGAGCTGTTTTTT. Protein: CASTSGSGELFF. Complete variable domain (other parts from reference TRBV7-9 and TRBJ2-2): DTGVSQNPRHKITKRGQNVTFRCDPISEHNRLYWYRQTLGQGPEFLTYFQNEAQLEKSRLLSDRFSAERPKGSFSTLEIQRTEQGDSAMYLCASTSGSGELFFGEGSRLTVL.

This chain connects TRBV12-5 to TRBJ2-2, with D uncertain. Trimming cost V 11 bases and J 1 base, with 14 bases left between them. The length of the CDR3 is 14 residues. The germline gives CDR1 LGHNT, CDR2 FRNRAP. CDR3 sequence (DNA): TGTGCTCCCCCGAGAGATTTGAACACCGGGGAGCTGTTTTTT. This sequence encodes CAPPRDLNTGELFF.

The chain carries TRBV6-5 and TRBJ2-1; the D call may be TRBD1 or TRBD2 (5 bases each). Per the germline V gene, CDR1 is MNHEY and CDR2 is SVGAGI. Trimming removed 4 bases from V and 0 bases from J, with 13 bases in between. This CDR3 has 16 residues. The CDR3 DNA follows: TGTGCCAGCAGTTTCCCCGGGGCGAGCTCCTACAATGAGCAGTTCTTC. Its protein product is CASSFPGASSYNEQFF.

This clone was seen only once. The chain has TRBV7-2 and TRBJ2-1, with TRBD2 matching 11 bases. J gave up 4 bases and V 6 bases, and 5 bases lay outside the gene matches. Looked up from germline, CDR1 is SGHTA and CDR2 is FQGNSA. The CDR3 spans 15 residues. The CDR3 spells CASRSGTSGYNEQFF. The CDR3 nucleotides are TGTGCCAGCAGGTCCGGGACTAGCGGTTACAATGAGCAGTTCTTC.

This chain joins TRBV4-2 and TRBJ1-1; maybe TRBD1 (5 bases). V was shortened by 1 base and J by 4 bases, with 7 bases between the two germline ends. The V gene's germline CDR1 is LGHNA and CDR2 YNFKEQ. The length of the CDR3 is 13 residues. The CDR3 protein is CASSQGGPTEAFF. Here the CDR3 DNA reads TGTGCCAGCAGCCAAGGGGGACCCACTGAAGCTTTCTTT.

The chain joins TRBV27 to TRBJ2-5; 14 bases line up with TRBD2. The CDR3 is 14 residues long. Germline CDR1 is MNHEY and CDR2 is SMNVEV (reference sequence). V trimming: 6 bases; J trimming: 8 bases; junction bases outside the gene matches: 5. CDR3: CASSPGTSGGTQYF. The CDR3 coding sequence is TGTGCCAGCAGCCCTGGGACTAGCGGGGGTACCCAGTACTTC.

This rearrangement joins TRBV11-2 to TRBJ2-7; D is perhaps TRBD1 or TRBD2 (5 bases each). The germline V and J ends were trimmed by 5 bases and 3 bases, with 17 bases remaining between them. Germline V lookup: CDR1 SGHAT, CDR2 FQNNGV. The CDR3 is 15 residues long. DNA of the CDR3: TGTGCCAGCAGCCAAGACCGGGACGGAGGCTACGAGCAGTACTTC. The encoded protein is CASSQDRDGGYEQYF.

The chain couples TRBV9 to TRBJ1-4; no clear D. This CDR3 comprises 14 residues. The germline CDR1 and CDR2 sequences are SGDLS and YYNGEE. The V end was cut by 4 bases, the J end by 4 bases, with 11 bases between. The DNA of the CDR3 is TGTGCCAGCAGCCAAAAGGGTTGTAATGAAAAACTGTTTTTT. Its protein is CASSQKGCNEKLFF.

The rearrangement uses TRBV11-1 and TRBJ2-1; 10 positions match TRBD1. The CDR3 has 15 residues. J was trimmed by 10 bases and V by 1 base; bases with no gene match: 7. Germline V gene sequence: CDR1 SGHAT, CDR2 FQDESV (reference sequence). CDR3 sequence: CASSLVGTGVDEQFF. The CDR3 DNA sequence: TGTGCCAGCAGCTTAGTGGGGACAGGGGTAGACGAGCAGTTCTTC.

This chain links TRBV6-5 with TRBJ2-2, with D hard to call. Germline-derived CDR1 and CDR2 are MNHEY and SVGAGI. V shed 6 bases and J shed 2 bases, with 7 bases lying between them. The CDR3 contains 13 residues. CDR3 in amino acids: CASSPENTGELFF. CDR3 DNA: TGTGCCAGCAGCCCCGAAAACACCGGGGAGCTGTTTTTT.

J is TRBJ2-7 and V is TRBV19; D might be TRBD1 (5 bases). The CDR3 is made up of 14 amino acids. Looked up from germline, CDR1 is LNHDA and CDR2 is SQIVND (reference sequence). V was pared by 2 bases and J by 5 bases, with 13 bases between. DNA of the CDR3: TGTGCCAGTAGTATATACGGCAGGGTCCACGAGCAGTACTTC. Its translation: CASSIYGRVHEQYF.

Points on this clone: Other DNA sequences in the same sample also yield this CDR3. The chain couples TRBV29-1 to TRBJ2-3; D is perhaps TRBD1 (6 bases). CDR3 length equals 13 residues. The germline gives CDR1 SQVTM, CDR2 ANQGSEA. Trimming cost V 4 bases and J 6 bases, with 14 bases left between them. The CDR3 here is CSVVTGRPDTQYF. CDR3 DNA: TGCAGCGTTGTCACAGGGCGCCCGGATACGCAGTATTTT.

V gene TRBV7-2 combines with J gene TRBJ2-3, with D tentatively TRBD2 (6 bases). The CDR3 has 17 amino acids. Trimming pared 2 bases from V and 2 bases from J, leaving 17 bases between. Germline assignment: CDR1 SGHTA and CDR2 FQGNSA. The CDR3 DNA follows: TGTGCCAGCAGCTTAACCCGAGGTAGCGGACCCACAGATACGCAGTATTTT. Its protein is CASSLTRGSGPTDTQYF.

As DNA, the CDR3 is TGTGCCAGTAGTCTTAATGAGGGGGCACTAGATCAGCCCCAGCATTTT. This codes for CASSLNEGALDQPQHF. The V call is TRBV19, the J call TRBJ1-5; 7 positions match TRBD1. V lost 5 bases and J lost 5; bases outside the gene matches: 12. CDR1 and CDR2 (germline): LNHDA, SQIVND (reference sequence). This CDR3 is built from 16 residues.

V gene TRBV27 combines with J gene TRBJ2-7; D is unresolved. This CDR3 has 11 amino acids. Trimming removed 7 bases from V and 7 bases from J, with 11 bases in between. Germline CDR1 and CDR2: MNHEY and SMNVEV (reference sequence). Written as DNA, the CDR3 is TGTGCCAGCAAGGTAGGGAATGAGCAGTACTTC. Its translation is CASKVGNEQYF.

This rearrangement joins TRBV5-4 to TRBJ1-2; a possible D gene is TRBD1 (6 bases). The CDR3 is made up of 15 amino acids. The V and J ends lost 0 bases and 9 bases respectively, with 18 bases between them. The germline gives CDR1 SGHNT, CDR2 YYREEE (reference sequence). CDR3 nucleotides: TGTGCCAGCAGCTTGGAAGCAGGGGCAGGGTCGAGCTACACCTTC. Protein sequence: CASSLEAGAGSSYTF.

This clone was detected once. The chain couples TRBV4-1 to TRBJ2-7; 7 bases map to TRBD1. The trim removed 3 bases at V and 2 bases at J, leaving 7 bases unmatched. The CDR3 is 15 residues long. The germline V gene has CDR1 MGHRA and CDR2 YSYEKL. Here the CDR3 DNA reads TGCGCCAGCAGCCAGATCCCGGGACAGCCCTACGAGCAGTACTTC. Its protein product is CASSQIPGQPYEQYF.

The chain is built from TRBV29-1 and TRBJ2-1; D remains ambiguous. Trimming left V 4 bases short and J 3 bases short, with 7 bases between. The CDR3 is 12 residues long. The germline V gene has CDR1 SQVTM and CDR2 ANQGSEA. CDR3 sequence: CSVGPLYNEQFF. CDR3 DNA sequence: TGCAGCGTTGGGCCACTCTACAATGAGCAGTTCTTC.

V is TRBV9 and J is TRBJ2-7, with 9 bases lining up with TRBD1. This CDR3 is built from 16 residues. The germline V gene encodes CDR1 SGDLS and CDR2 YYNGEE. The ends lost 0 bases at V and 5 bases at J; junction bases unmatched: 9. The DNA of the CDR3 is TGTGCCAGCAGCGTAGCCGGGACAGGGTACACCCACGAGCAGTACTTC. Protein product: CASSVAGTGYTHEQYF. Using reference TRBV9 and TRBJ2-7 for the parts outside the CDR3, the full variable domain is DSGVTQTPKHLITATGQRVTLRCSPRSGDLSVYWYQQSLDQGLQFLIQYYNGEERAKGNILERFSAQQFPDLHSELNLSSLELGDSALYFCASSVAGTGYTHEQYFGPGTRLTVT.